This T cell receptor beta chain was documented in a study of immune cell composition in non-small cell lung cancer. Method: immunoSEQ multiplex PCR; TCRdb's copy keeps in-frame clones and lacks some. The sample has approximately 3,200 clones, roughly 80% seen once; the top ten hold 3.5% to 5.5%. About this clone: Its antigen is still unknown.

Study results and caveats: Tumour-associated clones >0.5% occurred in under 35% of adenocarcinomas, roughly four fifths of squamous. Tumour-reactive clones were not shown to match dominant in vivo tumour clones. Squamous lung tumours showed higher top 10 clone scores and clonality than adenocarcinomas. TIL tumour reactivity correlated with maximal tumour-associated clone frequency in adenocarcinoma.

Germline CDR1 is SGHRS and CDR2 is YFSETQ. The CDR3 loop spans 13 amino acids. Trimming left V 1 base short and J 1 base short, with 5 bases between. The sequencing sample was made of lung tumor tissue. The chain couples TRBV5-1 to TRBJ1-2, with unresolved D. The receptor was derived from a human donor with non-small cell lung cancer. CDR3 nucleotides: TGCGCCAGCAGCTTGACAGATAACTATGGCTACACCTTC. Amino acids: CASSLTDNYGYTF.